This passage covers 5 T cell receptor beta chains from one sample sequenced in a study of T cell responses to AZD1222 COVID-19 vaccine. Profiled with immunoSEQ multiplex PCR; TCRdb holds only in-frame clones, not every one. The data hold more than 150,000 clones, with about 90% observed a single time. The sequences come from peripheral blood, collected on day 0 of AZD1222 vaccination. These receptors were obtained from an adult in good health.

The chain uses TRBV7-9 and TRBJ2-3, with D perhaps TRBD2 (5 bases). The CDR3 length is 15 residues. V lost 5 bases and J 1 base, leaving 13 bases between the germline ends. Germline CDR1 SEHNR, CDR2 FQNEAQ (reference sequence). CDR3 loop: CASSPDTGGTDTQYF. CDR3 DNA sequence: TGTGCCAGCAGCCCCGACACCGGGGGCACAGATACGCAGTATTTT.

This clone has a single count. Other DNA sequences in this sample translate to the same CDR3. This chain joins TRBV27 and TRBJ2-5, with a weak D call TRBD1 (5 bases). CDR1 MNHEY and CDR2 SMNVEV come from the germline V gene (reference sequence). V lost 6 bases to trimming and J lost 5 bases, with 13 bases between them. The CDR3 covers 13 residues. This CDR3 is CASSSGLMETQYF. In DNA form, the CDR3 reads TGTGCCAGCAGCTCAGGGTTGATGGAGACCCAGTACTTC.

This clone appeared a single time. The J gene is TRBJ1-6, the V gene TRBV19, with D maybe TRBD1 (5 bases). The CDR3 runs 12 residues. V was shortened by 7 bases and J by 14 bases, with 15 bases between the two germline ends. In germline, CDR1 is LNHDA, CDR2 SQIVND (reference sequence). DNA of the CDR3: TGTGCCAGTACCTCGGGTGGGGCCACCCTCCACTTT. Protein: CASTSGGATLHF.

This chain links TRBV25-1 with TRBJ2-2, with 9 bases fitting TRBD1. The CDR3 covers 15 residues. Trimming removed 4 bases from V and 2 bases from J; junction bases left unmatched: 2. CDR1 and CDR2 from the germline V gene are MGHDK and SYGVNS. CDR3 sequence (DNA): TGTGCCAGCAGTGCGGACAGGGGAAACACCGGGGAGCTGTTTTTT. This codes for CASSADRGNTGELFF.

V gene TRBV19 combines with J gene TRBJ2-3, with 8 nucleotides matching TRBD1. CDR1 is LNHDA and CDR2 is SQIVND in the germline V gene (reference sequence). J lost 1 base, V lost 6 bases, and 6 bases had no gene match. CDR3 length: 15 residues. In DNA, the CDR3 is TGTGCCAGTAGGCCCCGGACAGGGCGCACAGATACGCAGTATTTT. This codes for CASRPRTGRTDTQYF.